This T cell receptor (beta chain) was documented in a study of blood T cells in healthy people across ages. Germline V lookup: CDR1 SGHRS, CDR2 YFSETQ. The CDR3 is 14 residues long. Trimming at V came to 2 bases and at J to 3 bases, leaving 1 base not matched to a gene. Notes on the study in general: Age showed a roughly linear inverse relationship with TCR beta diversity per million T cells.

It was with a sample-barcoded 5' primer and a J-beta primer mix that a second PCR of about 6 to 12 cycles was run. MiXCR, run by TCRdb on the 5' RACE reads, gives a single entry per CDR3 protein. The table has roughly 900,000 distinct CDR3 sequences, about 44% seen once; the top ten hold roughly an eighth. On this clonotype: The target antigen is unknown.

The chain uses TRBV5-1 and TRBJ1-1; TRBD1 aligns across 10 bases. This TCR derives from a man aged 25 to 40 in good health. The sequencing input was blood. The CDR3 nucleotides read TGCGCCAGCAGCTTCGGACAGGGGGACACTGAAGCTTTCTTT. Protein product: CASSFGQGDTEAFF.